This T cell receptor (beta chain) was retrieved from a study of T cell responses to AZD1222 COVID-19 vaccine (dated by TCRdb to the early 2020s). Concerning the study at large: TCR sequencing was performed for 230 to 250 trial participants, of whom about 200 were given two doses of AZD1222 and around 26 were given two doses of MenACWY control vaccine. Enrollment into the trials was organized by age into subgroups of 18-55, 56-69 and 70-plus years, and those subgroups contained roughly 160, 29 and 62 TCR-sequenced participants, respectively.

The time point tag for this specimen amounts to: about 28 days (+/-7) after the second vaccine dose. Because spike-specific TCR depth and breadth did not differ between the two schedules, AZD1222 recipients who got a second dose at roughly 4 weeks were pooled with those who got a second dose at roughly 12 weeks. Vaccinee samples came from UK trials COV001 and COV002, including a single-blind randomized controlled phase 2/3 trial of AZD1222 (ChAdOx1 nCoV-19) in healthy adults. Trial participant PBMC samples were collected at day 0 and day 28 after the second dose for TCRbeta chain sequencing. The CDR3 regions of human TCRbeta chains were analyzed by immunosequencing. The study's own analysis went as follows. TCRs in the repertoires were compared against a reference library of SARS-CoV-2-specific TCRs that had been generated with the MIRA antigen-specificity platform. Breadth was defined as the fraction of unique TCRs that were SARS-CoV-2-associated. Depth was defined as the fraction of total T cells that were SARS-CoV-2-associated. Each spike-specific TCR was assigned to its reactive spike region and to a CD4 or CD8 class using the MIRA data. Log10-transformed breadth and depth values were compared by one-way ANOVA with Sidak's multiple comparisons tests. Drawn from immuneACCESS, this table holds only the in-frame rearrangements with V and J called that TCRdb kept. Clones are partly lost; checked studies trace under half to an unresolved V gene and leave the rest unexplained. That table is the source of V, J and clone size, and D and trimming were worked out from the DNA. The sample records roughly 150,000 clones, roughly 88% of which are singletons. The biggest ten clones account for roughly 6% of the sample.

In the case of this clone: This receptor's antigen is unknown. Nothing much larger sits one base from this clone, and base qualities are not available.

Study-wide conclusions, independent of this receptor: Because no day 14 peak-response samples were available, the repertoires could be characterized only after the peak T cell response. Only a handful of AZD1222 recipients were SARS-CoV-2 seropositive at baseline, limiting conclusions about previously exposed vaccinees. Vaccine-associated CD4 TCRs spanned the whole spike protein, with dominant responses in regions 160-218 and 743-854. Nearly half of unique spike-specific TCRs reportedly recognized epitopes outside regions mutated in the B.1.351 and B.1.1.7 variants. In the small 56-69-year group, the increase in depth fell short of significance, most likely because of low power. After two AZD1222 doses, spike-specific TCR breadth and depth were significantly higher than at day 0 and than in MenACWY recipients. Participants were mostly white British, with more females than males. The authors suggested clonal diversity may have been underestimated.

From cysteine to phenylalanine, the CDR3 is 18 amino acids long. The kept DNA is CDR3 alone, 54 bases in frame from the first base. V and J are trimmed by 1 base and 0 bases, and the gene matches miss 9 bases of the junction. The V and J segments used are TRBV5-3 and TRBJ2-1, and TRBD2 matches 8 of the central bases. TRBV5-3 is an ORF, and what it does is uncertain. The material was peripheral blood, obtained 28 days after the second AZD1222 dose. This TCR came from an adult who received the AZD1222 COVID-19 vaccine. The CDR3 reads CARSLSAVAGSSYNEQFF. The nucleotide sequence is TGTGCCAGAAGCTTGTCAGCCGTAGCGGGGAGCTCCTACAATGAGCAGTTCTTC.